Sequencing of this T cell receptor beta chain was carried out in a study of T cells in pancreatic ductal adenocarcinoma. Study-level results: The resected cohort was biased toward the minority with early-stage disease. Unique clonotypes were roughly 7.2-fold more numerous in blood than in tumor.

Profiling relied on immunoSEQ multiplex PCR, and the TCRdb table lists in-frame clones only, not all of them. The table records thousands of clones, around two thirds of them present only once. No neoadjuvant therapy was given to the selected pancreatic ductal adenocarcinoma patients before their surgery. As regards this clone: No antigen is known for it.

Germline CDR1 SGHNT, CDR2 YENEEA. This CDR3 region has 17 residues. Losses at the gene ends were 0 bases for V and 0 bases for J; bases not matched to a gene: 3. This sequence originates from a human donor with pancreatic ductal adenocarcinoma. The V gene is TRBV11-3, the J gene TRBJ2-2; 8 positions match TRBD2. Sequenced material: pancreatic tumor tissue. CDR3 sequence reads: CASSLEIAGPNTGELFF. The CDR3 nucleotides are TGTGCCAGCAGCTTAGAAATAGCGGGACCGAACACCGGGGAGCTGTTTTTT.